The present entry profiles one T cell receptor beta chain with its context. One end of the junction varies from germline; a read error may be responsible. This sample was taken from a study of regulatory T cells in long-lasting Graves disease. CDR3 size: 14 residues. CDR1 and CDR2 from the germline V gene are KGHSH and LQKENI. Specified time point: newly diagnosed GD, antithyroid drugs for less than 3 months. Extracted PBMC RNA gave rise to the TCR library. The authors built TCR beta libraries using iRepertoire HTBI primers and Arm-PCR of CDR3 regions. TCRdb re-called the multiplex PCR reads with MiXCR, one entry per CDR3 protein. The sample has more than 450,000 distinct CDR3 sequences; approximately 12% are singletons. In addition, the sample was reused for a study of T cells in Graves' hyperthyroidism and ophthalmopathy.

The sequence was obtained from a woman aged 25 to 45 with Graves disease. Sequencing was performed on peripheral blood mononuclear cells (PBMCs), taken at new diagnosis, from a patient treated with antithyroid drugs. The V call is TRBV18, the J call TRBJ1-2; the D is unclear. The CDR3: CASSPPSFSYDYTF. CDR3 sequence (DNA): TGTGCCAGCTCACCACCGAGTTTTTCCTATGACTACACCTTC.